This is a list of T cell receptor beta chains from one sample in a study of blood T cell repertoires in COVID-19. Sequencing used immunoSEQ multiplex PCR; TCRdb keeps in-frame clones, though not all of them. The table has approximately 100,000 clones, 84% seen once; the top ten hold around 6.6%. The specimen sequenced was peripheral blood. These TCRs come from a man in his fifties or sixties with acute or convalescent COVID-19. Each CDR3 is given with its conserved first and last residue. A D gene is named only where the DNA matches it firmly. The size field is filled for only some rows; it gives once, few, many or a size class.

abundance | j_gene | len | v_gene | d_gene | CDR3nt | CDR3aa
- | TRBJ1-1 | 14 | TRBV27 | TRBD1 | TGTGCCAGCAGCACAGGGGTCATGAACACTGAAGCTTTCTTT | CASSTGVMNTEAFF
- | TRBJ1-4 | 16 | TRBV19 | - | TGTGCCAGTAGTCTCCGAAGGGGCGACTGGTATGAAAAACTGTTTTTT | CASSLRRGDWYEKLFF
- | TRBJ2-5 | 17 | TRBV15 | - | TGTGCCACCAGCAGAGATGATGAGGGGGAAGGTCGAGAGACCCAGTACTTC | CATSRDDEGEGRETQYF
few | TRBJ2-3 | 16 | TRBV13 | TRBD2 | TGTGCCAGCAGCTTAGGGGGACTAGCGGACACAGATACGCAGTATTTT | CASSLGGLADTDTQYF
- | TRBJ2-5 | 19 | TRBV10-3 | - | TGTGCCATCAGTGAGAGGGTAGGGAGAAGCGGGCTCACACAAGAGACCCAGTACTTC | CAISERVGRSGLTQETQYF
- | TRBJ1-5 | 13 | TRBV30 | - | TGTGCCTGGAGCGGGGGGGTTTTCCAGCCCCAGCATTTT | CAWSGGVFQPQHF
- | TRBJ1-2 | 13 | TRBV14 | - | TGTGCCAGCAGCCCGAGGGAGGGGGATGGCTACACCTTC | CASSPREGDGYTF
- | TRBJ1-3 | 17 | TRBV4-1 | TRBD1 | TGCGCCAGCAGCCAACCGGGACAGGGGGCGGGCGGAAACACCATATATTTT | CASSQPGQGAGGNTIYF
few | TRBJ2-1 | 16 | TRBV11-2 | - | TGTGCCAGCAGCTTAATCTCGGCGGGGTTATACAATGAGCAGTTCTTC | CASSLISAGLYNEQFF
- | TRBJ2-3 | 15 | TRBV4-2 | TRBD2 | TGTGCCAGCAGCCCGGGACTAGCGGGCACAGATACGCAGTATTTT | CASSPGLAGTDTQYF
once | TRBJ1-2 | 15 | TRBV5-1 | - | TGCGCCAGCAGCTTGGCCTCGGCAGGGGAGCATGGCTACACCTTC | CASSLASAGEHGYTF
- | TRBJ1-3 | 15 | TRBV25-1 | TRBD1 | TGTGCCAGCAGTGAATCGGGACAGCTAGGAAACACCATATATTTT | CASSESGQLGNTIYF
- | TRBJ2-1 | 13 | TRBV10-1 | - | TGCGCCAGCAGCCAGAATATACAGGGTCGGGGATTCTTC | CASSQNIQGRGFF
few | TRBJ1-2 | 16 | TRBV7-2 | - | TGTGCCAGCAGCTTTCTTATCGGTGTAGGGGCCTATGGCTACACCTTC | CASSFLIGVGAYGYTF
- | TRBJ1-1 | 13 | TRBV29-1 | - | TGCAGCGTTGAAGCGGGGATGAACACTGAAGCTTTCTTT | CSVEAGMNTEAFF
- | TRBJ2-3 | 16 | TRBV19 | - | TGTGCCAGTATGAACCCTAACCGCGGTAGCACAGATACGCAGTATTTT | CASMNPNRGSTDTQYF
- | TRBJ2-5 | 11 | TRBV7-9 | - | TGTGCCAGCAGCTTCGGGGAGACCCAGTACTTC | CASSFGETQYF
once | TRBJ2-1 | 14 | TRBV30 | TRBD1 | TGTGCCTGCAATTTACAGGGGTCTGACAATGAGCAGTTCTTC | CACNLQGSDNEQFF
- | TRBJ2-1 | 15 | TRBV15 | - | TGTGCCACCAGCAGAGAGGGCGAGGGAAGCAATGAGCAGTTCTTC | CATSREGEGSNEQFF
- | TRBJ1-4 | 14 | TRBV6-5 | - | TGTGCCAGCACCCCACTGGCAGGCAGGGAAAAACTGTTTTTT | CASTPLAGREKLFF
- | TRBJ1-1 | 14 | TRBV25-1 | TRBD1 | TGTGCCAGCAGTTATCCGGGACAGGAAACTGAAGCTTTCTTT | CASSYPGQETEAFF
- | TRBJ2-2 | 17 | TRBV5-1 | - | TGCGCCAGCAGCTTGGCCGGTCAAGAGTACGACACCGGGGAGCTGTTTTTT | CASSLAGQEYDTGELFF
- | TRBJ2-5 | 12 | TRBV7-2 | - | TGTGCCAGCAGCTTCACCGGGGAGACCCAGTACTTC | CASSFTGETQYF
- | TRBJ1-5 | 14 | TRBV24-1 | TRBD1 | TGTGCCACCAGCCCCACAGGGGTTAATCAGCCCCAGCATTTT | CATSPTGVNQPQHF
- | TRBJ1-2 | 12 | TRBV19 | - | TGTGCCAGTAGTATTGAGGGAGAAGGCTACACCTTC | CASSIEGEGYTF
- | TRBJ2-7 | 14 | TRBV5-1 | TRBD1 | TGCGCCAGCAGCTACCGACAGGGGCAGGACGAGCAGTACTTC | CASSYRQGQDEQYF
- | TRBJ2-3 | 16 | TRBV5-5 | TRBD2 | TGTGCCAGCAGCTTGGTGATAGCGGGGGGGCCAGATACGCAGTATTTT | CASSLVIAGGPDTQYF
- | TRBJ2-2 | 15 | TRBV6-6 | - | TGTGCCAGCAGTTACCAACCAGGGTACACCGGGGAGCTGTTTTTT | CASSYQPGYTGELFF
- | TRBJ1-5 | 16 | TRBV5-6 | TRBD1 | TGTGCCAGCAGCTTGGCGGGGACAGGGAACAATCAGCCCCAGCATTTT | CASSLAGTGNNQPQHF
- | TRBJ2-5 | 14 | TRBV12-5 | - | TGTGCTAGTGGACGTACAGTGGGTCAAGAGACCCAGTACTTC | CASGRTVGQETQYF
few | TRBJ2-1 | 13 | TRBV19 | - | TGTGCCAGTAGTACCACAGCATACAATGAGCAGTTCTTC | CASSTTAYNEQFF
- | TRBJ1-2 | 14 | TRBV3-1/TRBV3-2 | TRBD1 | TGTGCCAGCTCCCGACAGACAGGGAACGGAGGCTACACCTTC | CASSRQTGNGGYTF
- | TRBJ1-1 | 16 | TRBV5-1 | TRBD1 | TGCGCCAGCAGCCTTATACCGACAGGGCTTTTGACTGAAGCTTTCTTT | CASSLIPTGLLTEAFF
few | TRBJ1-4 | 14 | TRBV3-1/TRBV3-2 | TRBD1 | TGTGCCAGCAGCCCGGGACAGGGCTTTGAAAAACTGTTTTTT | CASSPGQGFEKLFF